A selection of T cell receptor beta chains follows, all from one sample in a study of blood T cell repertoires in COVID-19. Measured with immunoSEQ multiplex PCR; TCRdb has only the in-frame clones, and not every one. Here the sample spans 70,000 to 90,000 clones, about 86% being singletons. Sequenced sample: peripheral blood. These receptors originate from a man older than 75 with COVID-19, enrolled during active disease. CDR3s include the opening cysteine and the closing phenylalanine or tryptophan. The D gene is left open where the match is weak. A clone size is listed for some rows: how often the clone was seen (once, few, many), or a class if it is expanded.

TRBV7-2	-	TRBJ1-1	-	TGTGCCAGCAGCCCTGCCCGACAGGATGAAGCGAGGTTT	CASSPARQDEARF
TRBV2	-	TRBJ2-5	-	TGTGCCAGCAGTGAAGAAGACCAGGGGACCCAGTACTTC	CASSEEDQGTQYF
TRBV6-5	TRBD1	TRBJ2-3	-	TGTGCCAGCCAGAGACAGGGTTTACCAACAGATACGCAGTATTTT	CASQRQGLPTDTQYF
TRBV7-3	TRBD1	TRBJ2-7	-	TGTGCCAGCAGCCCAGGTTACGGGACAGGGGGTGCCTTCCTCTACGAGCAGTACTTC	CASSPGYGTGGAFLYEQYF
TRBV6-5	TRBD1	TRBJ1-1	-	TGTGCCAGCAAGGACAGGGTAAACACTGAAGCTTTCTTT	CASKDRVNTEAFF
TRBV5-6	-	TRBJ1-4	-	TGTGCCAGCAGCTTGGACAGATTTTCAACTAATGAAAAACTGTTTTTT	CASSLDRFSTNEKLFF
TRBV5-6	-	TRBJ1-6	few	TGTGCCAGCAGCTTGTGGCAGGGCCGAAGCAATTCACCCCTCCACTTT	CASSLWQGRSNSPLHF
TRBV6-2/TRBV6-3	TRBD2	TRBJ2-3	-	TGTGCCAGCAGTTACTCCTCCGGGACTAGCGGGGGGAGATACACAGATACGCAGTATTTT	CASSYSSGTSGGRYTDTQYF
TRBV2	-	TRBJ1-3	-	TGTGCCAGCAGGGCTTCGGGGGAGAGAAACACCATATATTTT	CASRASGERNTIYF
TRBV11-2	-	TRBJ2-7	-	TGTGCCAGCAGCCCGTGGGGGGCCTACGAGCAGTACTTC	CASSPWGAYEQYF
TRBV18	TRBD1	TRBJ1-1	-	TGTGCCAGCTCACCGGGACAGGGGGTCGGGACTGAAGCTTTCTTT	CASSPGQGVGTEAFF
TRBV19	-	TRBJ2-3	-	TGTGCCAGTAGTAGAACCACTAGGGCCCTGGATACGCAGTATTTT	CASSRTTRALDTQYF
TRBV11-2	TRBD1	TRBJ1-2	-	TGTGCCAGCAGCTTAGTGGCAGGGGGCGGCTATGGCTACACCTTC	CASSLVAGGGYGYTF
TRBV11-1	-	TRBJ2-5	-	TGTGCCAGCAGCTTTACCCCCACAGTAGGCCAGTACTTC	CASSFTPTVGQYF
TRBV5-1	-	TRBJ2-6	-	TGCGCCAGCAGCTATCAGAACTCTGGGGCCAACGTCCTGACTTTC	CASSYQNSGANVLTF
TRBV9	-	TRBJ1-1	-	TGTGCCAGCAGCTCGGACAGAGGTGAAGCTTTCTTT	CASSSDRGEAFF
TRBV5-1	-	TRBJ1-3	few	TGCGCCAGCAGCTTGGCCGGGCAGGGGAACAGAAACACCATATATTTT	CASSLAGQGNRNTIYF
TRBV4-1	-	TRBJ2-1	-	TGCGCCAGCAGCGCCCCCACTAGGGGGAGCTCCTACAATGAGCAGTTCTTC	CASSAPTRGSSYNEQFF
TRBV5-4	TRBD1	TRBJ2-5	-	TGTGCCAGCAGCTGGGACAGGAGCGCCCAGTACTTC	CASSWDRSAQYF
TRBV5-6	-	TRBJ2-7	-	TGTGCCAGCAGCCTGACAGGCCACTACGAGCAGTACTTC	CASSLTGHYEQYF
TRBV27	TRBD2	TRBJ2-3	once	TGTGCCAGCAGTCCCCCCGCGGGGGGGTACTCAGATACGCAGTATTTT	CASSPPAGGYSDTQYF
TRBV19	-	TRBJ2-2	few	TGTGCCAGTAGTATAGATCGCAACTCCGGGGAGCTGTTTTTT	CASSIDRNSGELFF